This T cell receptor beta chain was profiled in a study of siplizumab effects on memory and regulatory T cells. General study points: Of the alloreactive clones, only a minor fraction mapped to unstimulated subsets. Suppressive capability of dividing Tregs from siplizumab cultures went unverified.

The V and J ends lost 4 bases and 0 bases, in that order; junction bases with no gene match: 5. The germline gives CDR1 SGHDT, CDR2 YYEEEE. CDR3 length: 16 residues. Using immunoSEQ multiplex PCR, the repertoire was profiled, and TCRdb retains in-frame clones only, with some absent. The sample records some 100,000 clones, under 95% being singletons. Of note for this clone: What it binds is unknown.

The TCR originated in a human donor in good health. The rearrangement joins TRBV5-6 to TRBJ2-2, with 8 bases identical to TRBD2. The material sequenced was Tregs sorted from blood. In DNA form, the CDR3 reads TGTGCCAGCAGCACACTACTAGCGGCGAACACCGGGGAGCTGTTTTTT. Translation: CASSTLLAANTGELFF.